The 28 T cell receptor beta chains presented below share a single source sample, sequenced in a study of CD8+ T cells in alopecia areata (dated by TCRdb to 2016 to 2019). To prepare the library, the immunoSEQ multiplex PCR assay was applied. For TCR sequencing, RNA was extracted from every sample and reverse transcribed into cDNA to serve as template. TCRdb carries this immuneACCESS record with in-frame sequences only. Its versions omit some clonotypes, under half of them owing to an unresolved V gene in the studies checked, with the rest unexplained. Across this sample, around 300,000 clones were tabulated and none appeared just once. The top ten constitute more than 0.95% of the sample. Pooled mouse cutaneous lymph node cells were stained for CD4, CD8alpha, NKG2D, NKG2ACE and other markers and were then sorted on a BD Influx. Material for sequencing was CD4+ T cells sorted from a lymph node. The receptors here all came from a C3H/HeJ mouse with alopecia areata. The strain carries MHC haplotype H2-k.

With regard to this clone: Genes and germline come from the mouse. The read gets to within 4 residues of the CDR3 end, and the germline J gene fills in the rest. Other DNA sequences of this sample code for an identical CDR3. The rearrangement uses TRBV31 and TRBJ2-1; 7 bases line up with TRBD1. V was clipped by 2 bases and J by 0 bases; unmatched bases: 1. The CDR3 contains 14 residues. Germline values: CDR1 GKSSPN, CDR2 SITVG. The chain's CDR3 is CAWSGTVNYAEQFF. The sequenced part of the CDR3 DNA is TGTGCCTGGAGTGGGACAGTTAACTATGCT.

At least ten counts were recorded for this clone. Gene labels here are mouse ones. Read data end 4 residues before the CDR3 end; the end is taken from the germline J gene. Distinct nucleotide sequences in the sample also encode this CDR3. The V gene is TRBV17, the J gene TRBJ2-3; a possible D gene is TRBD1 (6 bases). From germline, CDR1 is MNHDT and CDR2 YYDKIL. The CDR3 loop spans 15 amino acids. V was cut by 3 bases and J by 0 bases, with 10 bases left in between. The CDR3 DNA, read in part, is TGTGCTAGCAGTAGGGGGACAACTAGTGCAGAA. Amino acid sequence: CASSRGTTSAE. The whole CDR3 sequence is CASSRGTTSAETLYF.

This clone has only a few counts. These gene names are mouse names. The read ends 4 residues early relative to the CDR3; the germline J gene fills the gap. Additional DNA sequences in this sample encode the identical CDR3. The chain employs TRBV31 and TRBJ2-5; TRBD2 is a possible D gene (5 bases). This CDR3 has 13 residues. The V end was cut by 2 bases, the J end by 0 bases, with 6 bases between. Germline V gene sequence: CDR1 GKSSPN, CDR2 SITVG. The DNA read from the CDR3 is TGTGCCTGGAGTTGGGGAAACCAAGAC. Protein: CAWSWGNQD. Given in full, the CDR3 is CAWSWGNQDTQYF. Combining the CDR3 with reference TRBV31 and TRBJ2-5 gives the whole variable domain AQTIHQWPVAEIKAVGSPLSLGCTIKGKSSPNLYWYWQATGGTLQQLFYSITVGQVESVVQLNLSASRPKDDQFILSTEKLLLSHSGFYLCAWSWGNQDTQYFGPGTRLLVL.

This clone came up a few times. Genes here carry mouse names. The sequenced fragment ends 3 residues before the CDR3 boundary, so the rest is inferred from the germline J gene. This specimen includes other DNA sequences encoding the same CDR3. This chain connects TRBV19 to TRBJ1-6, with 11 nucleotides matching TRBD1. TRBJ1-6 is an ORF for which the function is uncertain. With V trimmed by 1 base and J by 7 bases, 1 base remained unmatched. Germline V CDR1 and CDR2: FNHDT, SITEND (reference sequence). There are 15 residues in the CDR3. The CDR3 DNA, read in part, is TGTGCCAGCAGTATACGGGACAGGGGGAATTCGCCC. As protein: CASSIRDRGNSP. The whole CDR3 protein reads CASSIRDRGNSPLYF.

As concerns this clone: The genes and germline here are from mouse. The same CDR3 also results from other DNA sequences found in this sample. The CDR3 bases that were read are TGTGCCAGCAGCCAAGATGCAGGGTAT. Its translation: CASSQDAGY. The whole CDR3 sequence reads CASSQDAGYEQYF. V usage is TRBV5 and J usage is TRBJ2-7; TRBD1 is a possible D gene (5 bases). The read finishes 4 residues shy of the CDR3 end, and the germline J gene is used to complete it. Germline assignment: CDR1 LGHNA and CDR2 YNLKQL (reference sequence). CDR3 length: 13 residues.

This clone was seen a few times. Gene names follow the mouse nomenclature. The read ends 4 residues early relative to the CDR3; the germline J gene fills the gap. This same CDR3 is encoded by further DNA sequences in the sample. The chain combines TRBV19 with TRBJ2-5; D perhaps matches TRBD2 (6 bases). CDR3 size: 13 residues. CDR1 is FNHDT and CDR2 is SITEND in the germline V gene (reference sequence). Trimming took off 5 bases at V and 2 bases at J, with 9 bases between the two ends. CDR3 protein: CASSPGGQDTQYF. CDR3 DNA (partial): TGTGCCAGCAGCCCGGGGGGCCAAGAC.

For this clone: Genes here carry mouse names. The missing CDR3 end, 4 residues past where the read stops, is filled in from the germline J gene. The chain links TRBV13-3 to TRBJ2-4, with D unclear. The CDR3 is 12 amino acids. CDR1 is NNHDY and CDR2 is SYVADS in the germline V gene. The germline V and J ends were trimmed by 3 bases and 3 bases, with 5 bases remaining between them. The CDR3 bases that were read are TGTGCCAGCAGTGGACACCAAAAC. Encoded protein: CASSGHQN. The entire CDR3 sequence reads CASSGHQNTLYF.

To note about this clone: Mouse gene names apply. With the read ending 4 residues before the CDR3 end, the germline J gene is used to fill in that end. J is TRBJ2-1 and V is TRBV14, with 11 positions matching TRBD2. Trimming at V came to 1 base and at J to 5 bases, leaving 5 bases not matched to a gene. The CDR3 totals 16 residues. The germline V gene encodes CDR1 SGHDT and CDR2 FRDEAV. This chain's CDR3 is CASSFRLGGGHAEQFF. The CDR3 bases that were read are TGTGCCAGCAGTTTCCGACTGGGGGGGGGCCATGCT.

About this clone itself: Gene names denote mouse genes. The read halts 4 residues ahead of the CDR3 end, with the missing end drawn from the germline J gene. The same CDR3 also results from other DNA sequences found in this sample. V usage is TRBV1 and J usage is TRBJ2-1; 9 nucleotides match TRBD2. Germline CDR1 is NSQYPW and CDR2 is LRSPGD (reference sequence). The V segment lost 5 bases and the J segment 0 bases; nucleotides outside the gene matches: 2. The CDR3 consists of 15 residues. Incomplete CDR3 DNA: TGCACCTGCAGTCCGACTGGGGGTAACTATGCT. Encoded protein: CTCSPTGGNYA. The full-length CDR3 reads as CTCSPTGGNYAEQFF.

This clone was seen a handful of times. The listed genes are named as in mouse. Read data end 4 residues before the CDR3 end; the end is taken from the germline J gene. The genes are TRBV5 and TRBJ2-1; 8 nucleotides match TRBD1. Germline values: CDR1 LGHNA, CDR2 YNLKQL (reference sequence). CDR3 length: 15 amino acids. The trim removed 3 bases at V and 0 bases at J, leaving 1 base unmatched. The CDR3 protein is CASSQQGANYAEQFF. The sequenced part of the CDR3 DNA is TGTGCCAGCAGCCAGCAGGGGGCTAACTATGCT.

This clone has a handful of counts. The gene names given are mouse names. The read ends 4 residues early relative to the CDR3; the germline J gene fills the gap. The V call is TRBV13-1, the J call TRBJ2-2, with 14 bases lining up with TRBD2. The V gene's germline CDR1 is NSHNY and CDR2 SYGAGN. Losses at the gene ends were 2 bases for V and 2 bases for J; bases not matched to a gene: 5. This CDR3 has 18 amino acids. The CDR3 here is CASSEGTGGARNTGQLYF. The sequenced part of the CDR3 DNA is TGTGCCAGCAGTGAGGGGACTGGGGGGGCGCGGAACACCGGG.

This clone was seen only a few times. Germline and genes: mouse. The CDR3 DNA, read in part, is TGTGCCAGCAGCCAATCTGGGGTCTATGCT. It codes for CASSQSGVYA. The complete CDR3 reads CASSQSGVYAEQFF. The rearrangement links TRBV5 to TRBJ2-1; perhaps TRBD2 as D (6 bases). The read halts 4 residues ahead of the CDR3 end, with the missing end drawn from the germline J gene. Trimming left V 2 bases short and J 3 bases short, with 8 bases between. Looked up from germline, CDR1 is LGHNA and CDR2 is YNLKQL (reference sequence). CDR3 size: 14 residues.

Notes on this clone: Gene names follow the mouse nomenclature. CDR3 amino acids: CASSLSIAANSDYTF. The covered CDR3 bases are TGTGCTAGCAGTTTATCGATTGCAGCAAACTCC. The gene calls are TRBV29 and TRBJ1-2, with D unclear. The CDR3 is cut off 4 residues early in the read; its end comes from the germline J gene. Per germline, CDR1 MSHET and CDR2 SYDVDS. The CDR3 covers 15 residues. The V end was cut by 0 bases, the J end by 0 bases, with 8 bases between.

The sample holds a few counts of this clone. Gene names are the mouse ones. CDR3 DNA (partial): TGTGCCAGCAGTATTGGGACAGCTAACTATGCT. Translation gives CASSIGTANYA. The entire CDR3 reads CASSIGTANYAEQFF. The chain has TRBV19 and TRBJ2-1; 7 positions match TRBD1. Coverage ceases 4 residues before the CDR3 finishes, and the germline J gene fills in the end. Germline V CDR1 and CDR2: FNHDT, SITEND (reference sequence). This CDR3 region has 15 residues. Losses at the gene ends were 2 bases for V and 0 bases for J; bases not matched to a gene: 2.

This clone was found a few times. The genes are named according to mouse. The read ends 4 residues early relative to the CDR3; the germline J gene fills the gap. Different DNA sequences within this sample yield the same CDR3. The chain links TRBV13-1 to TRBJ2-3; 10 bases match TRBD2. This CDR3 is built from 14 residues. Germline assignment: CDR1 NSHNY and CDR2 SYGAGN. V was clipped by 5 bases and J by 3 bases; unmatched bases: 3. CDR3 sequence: CASSTGLGAETLYF. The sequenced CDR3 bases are TGTGCCAGCAGCACGGGACTGGGGGCAGAA.

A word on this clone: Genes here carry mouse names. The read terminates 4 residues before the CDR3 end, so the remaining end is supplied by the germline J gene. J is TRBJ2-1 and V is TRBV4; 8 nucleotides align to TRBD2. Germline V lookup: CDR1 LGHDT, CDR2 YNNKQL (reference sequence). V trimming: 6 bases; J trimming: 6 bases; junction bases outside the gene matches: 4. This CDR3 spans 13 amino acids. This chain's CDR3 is CASRSGGVAEQFF. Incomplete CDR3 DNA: TGTGCCAGCAGGAGTGGGGGGGTTGCT.

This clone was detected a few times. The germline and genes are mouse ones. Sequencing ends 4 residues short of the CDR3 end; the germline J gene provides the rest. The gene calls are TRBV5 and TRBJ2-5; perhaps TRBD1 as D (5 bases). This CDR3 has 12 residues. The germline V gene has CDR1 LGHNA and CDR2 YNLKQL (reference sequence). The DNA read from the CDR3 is TGTGCCAGCAGCCTGACAGAAGAC. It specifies CASSLTED. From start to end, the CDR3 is CASSLTEDTQYF.

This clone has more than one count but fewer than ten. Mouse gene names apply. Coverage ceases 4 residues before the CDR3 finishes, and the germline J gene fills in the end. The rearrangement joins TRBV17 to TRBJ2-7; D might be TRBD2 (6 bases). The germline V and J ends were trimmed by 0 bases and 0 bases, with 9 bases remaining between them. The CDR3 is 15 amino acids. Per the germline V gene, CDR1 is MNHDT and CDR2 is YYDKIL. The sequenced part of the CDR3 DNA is TGTGCTAGCAGTAGAGATGGGACTTTCTCCTAT. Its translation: CASSRDGTFSY. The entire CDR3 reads CASSRDGTFSYEQYF.

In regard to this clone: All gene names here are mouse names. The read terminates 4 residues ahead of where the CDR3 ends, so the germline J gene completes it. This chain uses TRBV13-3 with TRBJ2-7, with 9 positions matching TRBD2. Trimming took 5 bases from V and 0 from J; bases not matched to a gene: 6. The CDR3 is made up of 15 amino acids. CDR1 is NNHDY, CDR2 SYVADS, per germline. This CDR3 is CASSQSGGGSYEQYF. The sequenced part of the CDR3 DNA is TGTGCCAGCAGCCAATCTGGGGGGGGCTCCTAT.

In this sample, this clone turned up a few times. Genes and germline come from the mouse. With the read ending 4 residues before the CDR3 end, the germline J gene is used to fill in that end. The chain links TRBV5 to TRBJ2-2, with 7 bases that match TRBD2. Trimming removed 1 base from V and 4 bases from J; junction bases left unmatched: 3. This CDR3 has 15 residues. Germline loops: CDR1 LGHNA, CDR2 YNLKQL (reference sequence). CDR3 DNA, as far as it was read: TGTGCCAGCAGCCAAGTGGGGGGAGGCACCGGG. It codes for CASSQVGGGTG. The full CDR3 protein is CASSQVGGGTGQLYF.

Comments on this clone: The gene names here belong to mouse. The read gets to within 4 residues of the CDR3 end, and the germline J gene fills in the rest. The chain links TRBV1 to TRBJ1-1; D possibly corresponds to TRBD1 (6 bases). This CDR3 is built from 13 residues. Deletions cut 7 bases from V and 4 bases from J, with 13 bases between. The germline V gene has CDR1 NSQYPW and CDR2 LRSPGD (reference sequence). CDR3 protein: CTCKLRGSTEVFF. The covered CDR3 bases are TGCACCTGCAAGCTAAGGGGGAGCACA.

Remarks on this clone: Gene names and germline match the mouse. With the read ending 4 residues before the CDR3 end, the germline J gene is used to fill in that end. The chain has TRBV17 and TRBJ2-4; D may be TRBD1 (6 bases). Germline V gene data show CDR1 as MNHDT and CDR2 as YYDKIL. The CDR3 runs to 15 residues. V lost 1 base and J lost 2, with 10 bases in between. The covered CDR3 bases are TGTGCTAGCAGTAGAGGCCGACAGGTTCAAAAC. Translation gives CASSRGRQVQN. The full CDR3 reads CASSRGRQVQNTLYF.

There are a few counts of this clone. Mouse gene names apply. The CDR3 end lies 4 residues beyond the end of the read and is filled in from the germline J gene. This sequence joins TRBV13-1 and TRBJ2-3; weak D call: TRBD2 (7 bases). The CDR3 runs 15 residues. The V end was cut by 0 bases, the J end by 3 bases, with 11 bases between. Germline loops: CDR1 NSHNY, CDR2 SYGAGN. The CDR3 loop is CASSDEGGLAETLYF. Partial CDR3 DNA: TGTGCCAGCAGTGATGAGGGGGGGTTGGCAGAA.

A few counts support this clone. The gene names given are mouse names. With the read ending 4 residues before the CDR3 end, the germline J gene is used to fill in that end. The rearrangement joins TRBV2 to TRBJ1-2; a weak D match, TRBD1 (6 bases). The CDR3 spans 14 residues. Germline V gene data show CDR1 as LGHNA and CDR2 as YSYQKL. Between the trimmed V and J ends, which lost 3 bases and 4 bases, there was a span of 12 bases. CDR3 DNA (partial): TGTGCCAGCAGCCATCCAGGGGAGAGCTCC. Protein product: CASSHPGESS. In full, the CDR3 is CASSHPGESSDYTF.

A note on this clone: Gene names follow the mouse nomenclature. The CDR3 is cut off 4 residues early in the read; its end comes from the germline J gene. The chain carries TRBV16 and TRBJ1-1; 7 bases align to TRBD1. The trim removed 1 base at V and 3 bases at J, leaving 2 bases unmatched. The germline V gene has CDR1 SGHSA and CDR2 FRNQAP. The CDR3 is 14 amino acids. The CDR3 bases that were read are TGTGCAAGCAGCTTAGGTCAGGGGGACACA. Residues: CASSLGQGDT. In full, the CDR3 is CASSLGQGDTEVFF.

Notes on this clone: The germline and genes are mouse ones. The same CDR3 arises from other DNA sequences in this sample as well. The DNA read from the CDR3 is TGTGCCAGCAGTACGGGACAGAACACCGGG. Amino acids: CASSTGQNTG. The full CDR3 protein is CASSTGQNTGQLYF. J is TRBJ2-2 and V is TRBV19; 7 bases fit TRBD1. The read gets to within 4 residues of the CDR3 end, and the germline J gene fills in the rest. Trimming at V came to 3 bases and at J to 2 bases, leaving 1 base not matched to a gene. This CDR3 region has 14 residues. Germline loops: CDR1 FNHDT, CDR2 SITEND (reference sequence). Based on the CDR3 plus reference TRBV19 and TRBJ2-2, the full variable domain is GGIITQTPKFLIGQEGQKLTLKCQQNFNHDTMYWYRQDSGKGLRLIYYSITENDLQKGDLSEGYDASREKKSSFSLTVTSAQKNEMAVFLCASSTGQNTGQLYFGEGSKLTVL.

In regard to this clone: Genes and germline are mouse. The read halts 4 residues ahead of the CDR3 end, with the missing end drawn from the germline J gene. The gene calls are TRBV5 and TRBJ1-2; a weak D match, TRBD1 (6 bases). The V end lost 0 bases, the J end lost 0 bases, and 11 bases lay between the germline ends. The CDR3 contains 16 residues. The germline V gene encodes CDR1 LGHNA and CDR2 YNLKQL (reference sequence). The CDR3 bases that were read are TGTGCCAGCAGCCAAGAAGGAACAGGGTCAAACTCC. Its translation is CASSQEGTGSNS. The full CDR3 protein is CASSQEGTGSNSDYTF.

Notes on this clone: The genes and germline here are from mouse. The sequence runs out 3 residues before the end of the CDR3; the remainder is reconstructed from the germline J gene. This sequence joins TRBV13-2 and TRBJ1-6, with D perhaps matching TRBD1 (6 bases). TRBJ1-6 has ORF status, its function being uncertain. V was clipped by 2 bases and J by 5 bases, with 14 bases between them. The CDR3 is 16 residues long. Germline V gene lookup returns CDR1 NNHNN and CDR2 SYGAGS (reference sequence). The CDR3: CASGEERDKNNSPLYF. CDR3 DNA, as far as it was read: TGTGCCAGCGGTGAAGAGAGGGACAAAAATAATTCGCCC.